This TCR beta chain was documented in a study of human T cells and chemical hapten exposure. The study's findings and limits: After DPC sensitization, TCRs above 1 in 1000 frequency showed no change. Expanded TCRs made up significantly more big CDR3 similarity clusters than controls did.

The table lists this clonotype with a few counts. Its antigen remains unidentified. Time point: pre-sensitization, week 0. Treatment meaning: therapeutic diphenylcyclopropenone sensitization with weekly scalp DPC. TCRdb ran MiXCR on the RACE reads and lists one entry per CDR3 protein. The sample has more than 300,000 distinct CDR3 sequences, 5.5% seen once. This CDR3 is built from 16 residues. With 6 bases removed from V and 4 bases from J, the gap between germline ends came to 21 bases. Germline CDR1 MDHEN, CDR2 SYDVKM. The gene calls are TRBV28 and TRBJ2-5; possibly TRBD1 or TRBD2 for D (5 bases each). The clonotype originates from a woman between 18 and 29 years old with alopecia areata. Some clones in this sample may be carry-over from other donors' samples. The material sequenced was whole blood, taken in connection with sensitization to the hapten diphenylcyclopropenone (DPC). The CDR3 here is CASSTSGTDDRETQYF. The CDR3 bases are TGTGCCAGCAGCACTTCCGGGACGGACGACCGAGAGACCCAGTACTTC.